This T cell receptor beta chain was documented in a study of OX40 agonist ivuxolimab in advanced cancers. Study in general: The treatment was a fully human IgG2 OX40 agonist, ivuxolimab. Hepatocellular carcinoma, melanoma, renal cell or head and neck cancer was diagnosed in the dose-escalation patients. Whole-study results and caveats: Some nonresponders also had low normalized T-cell clonal expansion.

Remarks on this clone: Its target is unknown.

Data came from immunoSEQ multiplex PCR; TCRdb stores just in-frame clones and leaves some out. The profile shows about 67,000 clones, roughly 84% of them singletons. This sequence was found in an adult with an advanced solid tumor such as melanoma, head and neck, liver or kidney cancer. The sequenced sample was CD4+ or CD8+ T cells sorted from blood, obtained in a trial of the OX40 agonist ivuxolimab.

The CDR3 loop reads CASSQPGLAEQETQYF. The CDR3 bases are TGTGCCAGCAGTCAGCCGGGACTAGCGGAACAAGAGACCCAGTACTTC. The chain is built from TRBV2 and TRBJ2-5; TRBD2 matches 11 bases. The germline V gene encodes CDR1 SNHLY and CDR2 FYNNEI. Trimming removed 5 bases from V and 2 bases from J; junction bases left unmatched: 7. The CDR3 is 16 residues long.